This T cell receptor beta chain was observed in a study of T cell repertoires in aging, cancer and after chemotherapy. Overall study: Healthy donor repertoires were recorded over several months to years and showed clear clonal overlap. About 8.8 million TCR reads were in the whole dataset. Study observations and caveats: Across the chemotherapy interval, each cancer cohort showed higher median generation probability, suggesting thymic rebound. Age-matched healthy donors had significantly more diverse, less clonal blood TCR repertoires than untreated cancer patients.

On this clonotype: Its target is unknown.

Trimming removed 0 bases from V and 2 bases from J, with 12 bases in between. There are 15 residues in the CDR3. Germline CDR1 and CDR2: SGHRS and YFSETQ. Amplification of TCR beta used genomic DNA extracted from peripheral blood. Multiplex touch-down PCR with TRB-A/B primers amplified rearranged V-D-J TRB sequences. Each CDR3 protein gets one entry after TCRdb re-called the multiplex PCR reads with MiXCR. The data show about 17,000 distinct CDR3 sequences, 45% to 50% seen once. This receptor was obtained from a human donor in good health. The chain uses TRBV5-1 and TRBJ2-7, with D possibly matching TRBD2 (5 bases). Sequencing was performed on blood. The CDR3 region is CASSLGVATPYEQYF. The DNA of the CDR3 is TGCGCCAGCAGCTTGGGTGTAGCGACTCCCTACGAGCAGTACTTC.